This T cell receptor (beta chain) was identified in a study of T cell changes during pregnancy in multiple sclerosis. The length of the CDR3 is 14 residues. Germline lookup yields CDR1 MDHEN and CDR2 SYDVKM. Deletions cut 7 bases from V and 0 bases from J, with 13 bases between. TCRdb keeps only in-frame clones here, not all; method: immunoSEQ multiplex PCR. The sample holds over 85,000 clones; about nine tenths are singletons and the top ten take about 1.7%. This sequence was found in a female donor in good health, enrolled as a control in a pregnancy study. The rearrangement uses TRBV28 and TRBJ2-7; D ambiguous. The sample in question was peripheral blood, obtained after pregnancy. The CDR3 sequence: CASMSFQSSYEQYF. DNA for the CDR3: TGTGCCAGCATGAGTTTTCAATCCTCCTACGAGCAGTACTTC. Drawing the rest from reference TRBV28 and TRBJ2-7, the complete variable domain is DVKVTQSSRYLVKRTGEKVFLECVQDMDHENMFWYRQDPGLGLRLIYFSYDVKMKEKGDIPEGYSVSREKKERFSLILESASTNQTSMYLCASMSFQSSYEQYFGPGTRLTVT.